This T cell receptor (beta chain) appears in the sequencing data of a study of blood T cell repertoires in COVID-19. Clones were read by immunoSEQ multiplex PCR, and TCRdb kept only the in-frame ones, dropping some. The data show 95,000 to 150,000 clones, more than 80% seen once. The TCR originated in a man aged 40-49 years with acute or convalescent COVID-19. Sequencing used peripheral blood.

CDR3 sequence (DNA): TGTGCCAGCAGCCCGGGGACAGCTCATTATGGCTACACCTTC. Its translation is CASSPGTAHYGYTF. The chain is built from TRBV3-1 (or the pseudogene TRBV3-2) and TRBJ1-2, with 7 bases lining up with TRBD1. CDR1 and CDR2 (germline): LGHDT, YNNKEL (reference sequence). V was pared by 4 bases and J by 5 bases, with 7 bases of the junction left unmatched. The CDR3 extends over 14 amino acids.